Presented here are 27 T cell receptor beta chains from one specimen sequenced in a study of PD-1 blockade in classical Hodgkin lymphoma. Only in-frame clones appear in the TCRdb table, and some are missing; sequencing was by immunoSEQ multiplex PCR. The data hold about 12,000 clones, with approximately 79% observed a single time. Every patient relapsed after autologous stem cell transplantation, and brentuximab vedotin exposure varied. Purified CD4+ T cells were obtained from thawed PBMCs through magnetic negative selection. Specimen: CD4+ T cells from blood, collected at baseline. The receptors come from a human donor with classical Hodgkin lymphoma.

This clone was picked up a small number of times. CDR3 loop: CAWNQGQGGYTF. CDR3 sequence (DNA): TGTGCCTGGAACCAGGGTCAAGGTGGCTACACCTTC. The rearrangement joins TRBV30 to TRBJ1-2; TRBD1 is a possible D gene (5 bases). Trimming removed 4 bases at V and 7 bases at J, with 13 bases between. Germline V gene sequence: CDR1 GTSNPN, CDR2 SVGIG (reference sequence). The CDR3 covers 12 residues. Full variable domain (missing parts from reference TRBV30 and TRBJ1-2): SQTIHQWPATLVQPVGSPLSLECTVEGTSNPNLYWYRQAAGRGLQLLFYSVGIGQISSEVPQNLSASRPQDRQFILSSKKLLLSDSGFYLCAWNQGQGGYTFGSGTRLTVV.

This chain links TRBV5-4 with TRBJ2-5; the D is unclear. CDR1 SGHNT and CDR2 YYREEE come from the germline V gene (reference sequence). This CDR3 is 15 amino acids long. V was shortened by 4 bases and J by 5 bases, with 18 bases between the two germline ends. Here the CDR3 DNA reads TGTGCCAGCAGCGCGGCCATGGCGGTGGGGGAGACCCAGTACTTC. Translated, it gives CASSAAMAVGETQYF.

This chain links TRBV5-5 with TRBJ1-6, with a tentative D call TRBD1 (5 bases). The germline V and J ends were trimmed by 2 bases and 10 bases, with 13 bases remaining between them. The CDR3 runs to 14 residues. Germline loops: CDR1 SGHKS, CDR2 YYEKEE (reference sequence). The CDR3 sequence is CASSFVGEYSPLHF. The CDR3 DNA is TGTGCCAGCAGCTTCGTAGGGGAATACTCACCCCTCCACTTT. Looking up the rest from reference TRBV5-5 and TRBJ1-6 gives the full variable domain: DAGVTQSPTHLIKTRGQQVTLRCSPISGHKSVSWYQQVLGQGPQFIFQYYEKEERGRGNFPDRFSARQFPNYSSELNVNALLLGDSALYLCASSFVGEYSPLHFGNGTRLTVT.

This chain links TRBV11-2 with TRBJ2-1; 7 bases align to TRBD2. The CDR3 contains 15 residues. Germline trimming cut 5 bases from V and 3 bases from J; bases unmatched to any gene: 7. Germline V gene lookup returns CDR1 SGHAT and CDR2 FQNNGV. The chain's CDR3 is CASSLRGLRYNEQFF. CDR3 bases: TGTGCCAGCAGCCTGCGGGGGTTACGCTACAATGAGCAGTTCTTC.

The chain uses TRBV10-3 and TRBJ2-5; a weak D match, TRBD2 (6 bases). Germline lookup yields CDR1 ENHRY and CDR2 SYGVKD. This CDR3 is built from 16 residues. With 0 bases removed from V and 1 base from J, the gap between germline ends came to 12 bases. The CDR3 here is CAISESGRGSQETQYF. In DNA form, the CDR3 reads TGTGCCATCAGTGAGTCTGGACGGGGGAGCCAAGAGACCCAGTACTTC.

The CDR3 is CASSRRTVLNSPLHF. The CDR3 DNA is TGTGCCAGCAGTAGAAGGACAGTCCTAAATTCACCCCTCCACTTT. The chain recombines TRBV6-5 with TRBJ1-6; D may be TRBD1 (6 bases). This CDR3 contains 15 residues. Germline CDR1 MNHEY, CDR2 SVGAGI. With 5 bases removed from V and 7 bases from J, the gap between germline ends came to 15 bases.

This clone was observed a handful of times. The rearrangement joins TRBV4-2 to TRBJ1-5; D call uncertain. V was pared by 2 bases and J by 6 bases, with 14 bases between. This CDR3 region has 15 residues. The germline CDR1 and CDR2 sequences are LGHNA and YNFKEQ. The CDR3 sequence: CASSQTVGAGQPQHF. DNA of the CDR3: TGTGCCAGCAGCCAAACCGTCGGTGCCGGTCAGCCCCAGCATTTT.

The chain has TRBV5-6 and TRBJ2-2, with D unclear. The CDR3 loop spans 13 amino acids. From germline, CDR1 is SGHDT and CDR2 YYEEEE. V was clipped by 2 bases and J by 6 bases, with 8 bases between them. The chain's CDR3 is CASSFTTAGELFF. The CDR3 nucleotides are TGTGCCAGCAGCTTTACGACGGCCGGGGAGCTGTTTTTT.

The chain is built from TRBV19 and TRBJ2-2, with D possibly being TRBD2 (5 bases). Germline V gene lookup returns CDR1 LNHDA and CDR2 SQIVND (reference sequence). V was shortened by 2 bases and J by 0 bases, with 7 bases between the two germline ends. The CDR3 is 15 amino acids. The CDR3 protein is CASSIRTSNTGELFF. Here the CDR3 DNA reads TGTGCCAGTAGTATAAGGACTTCGAACACCGGGGAGCTGTTTTTT.

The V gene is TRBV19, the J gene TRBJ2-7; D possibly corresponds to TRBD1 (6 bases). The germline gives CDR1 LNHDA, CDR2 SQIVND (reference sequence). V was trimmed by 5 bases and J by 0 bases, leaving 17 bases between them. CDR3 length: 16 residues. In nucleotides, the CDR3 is TGTGCCAGTAGTTTAGGCAGGACAGAACACTCCTACGAGCAGTACTTC. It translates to CASSLGRTEHSYEQYF.

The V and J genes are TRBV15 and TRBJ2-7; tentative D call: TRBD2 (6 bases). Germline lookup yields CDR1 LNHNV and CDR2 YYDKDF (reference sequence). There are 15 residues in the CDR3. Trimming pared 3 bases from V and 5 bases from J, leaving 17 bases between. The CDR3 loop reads CATSREGQGYHEQYF. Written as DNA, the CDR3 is TGTGCCACCAGCAGGGAGGGGCAGGGATATCACGAGCAGTACTTC.

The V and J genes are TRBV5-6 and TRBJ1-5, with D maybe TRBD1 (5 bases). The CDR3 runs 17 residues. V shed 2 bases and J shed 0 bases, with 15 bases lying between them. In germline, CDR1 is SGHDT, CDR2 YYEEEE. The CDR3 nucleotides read TGTGCCAGCAGCTTTTTCGTGGGAAGGGGTAGCAATCAGCCCCAGCATTTT. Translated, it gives CASSFFVGRGSNQPQHF.

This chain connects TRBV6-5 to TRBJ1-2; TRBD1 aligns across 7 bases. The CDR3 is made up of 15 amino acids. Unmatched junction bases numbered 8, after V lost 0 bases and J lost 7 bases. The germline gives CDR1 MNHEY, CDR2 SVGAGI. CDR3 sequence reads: CASSYSGDRGRGYTF. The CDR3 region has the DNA TGTGCCAGCAGTTACTCTGGGGACAGAGGGCGTGGCTACACCTTC.

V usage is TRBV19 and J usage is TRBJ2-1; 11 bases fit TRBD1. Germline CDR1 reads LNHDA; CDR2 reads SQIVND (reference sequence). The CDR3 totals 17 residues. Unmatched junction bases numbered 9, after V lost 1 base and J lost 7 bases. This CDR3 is CASSIGRGDRGTNEQFF. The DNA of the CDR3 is TGTGCCAGTAGTATAGGAAGGGGGGACAGGGGGACGAATGAGCAGTTCTTC.

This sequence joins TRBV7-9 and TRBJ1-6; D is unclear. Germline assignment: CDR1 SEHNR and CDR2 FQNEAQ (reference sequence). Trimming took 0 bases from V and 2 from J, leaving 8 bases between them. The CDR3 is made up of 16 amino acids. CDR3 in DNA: TGTGCCAGCAGCTTAGCCCAAAGCGCCTATAATTCACCCCTCCACTTT. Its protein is CASSLAQSAYNSPLHF.

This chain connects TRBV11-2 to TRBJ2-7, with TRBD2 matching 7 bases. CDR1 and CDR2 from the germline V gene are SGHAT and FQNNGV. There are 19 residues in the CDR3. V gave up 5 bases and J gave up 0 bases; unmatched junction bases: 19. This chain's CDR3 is CASSKDRKSGTLSSYEQYF. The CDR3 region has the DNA TGTGCCAGCAGCAAAGATCGAAAGAGCGGGACCCTAAGCTCCTACGAGCAGTACTTC.

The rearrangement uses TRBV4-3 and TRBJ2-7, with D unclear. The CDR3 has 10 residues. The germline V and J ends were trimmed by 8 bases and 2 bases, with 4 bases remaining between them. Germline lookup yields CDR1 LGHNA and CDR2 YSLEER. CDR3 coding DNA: TGCGCCAGCTCAACCTACGAGCAGTACTTC. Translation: CASSTYEQYF.

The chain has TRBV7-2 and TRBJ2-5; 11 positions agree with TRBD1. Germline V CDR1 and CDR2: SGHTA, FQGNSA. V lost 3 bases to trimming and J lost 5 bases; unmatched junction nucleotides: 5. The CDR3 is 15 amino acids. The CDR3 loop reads CASSLDRGRGETQYF. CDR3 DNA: TGTGCCAGCAGCTTGGACAGGGGGCGCGGGGAGACCCAGTACTTC.

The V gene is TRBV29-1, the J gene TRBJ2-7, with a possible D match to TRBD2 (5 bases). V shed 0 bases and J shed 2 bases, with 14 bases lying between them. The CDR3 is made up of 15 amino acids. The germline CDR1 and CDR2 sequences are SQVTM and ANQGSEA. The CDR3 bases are TGCAGCGTTGAAGATCCTGGGAGTATAACCTACGAGCAGTACTTC. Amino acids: CSVEDPGSITYEQYF.

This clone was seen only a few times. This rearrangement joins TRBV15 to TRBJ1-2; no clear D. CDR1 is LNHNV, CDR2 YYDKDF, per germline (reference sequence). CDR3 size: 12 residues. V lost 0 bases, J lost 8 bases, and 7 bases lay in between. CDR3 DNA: TGTGCCACCAGCAGAGATGGGTCGGGCTACACCTTC. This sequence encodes CATSRDGSGYTF.

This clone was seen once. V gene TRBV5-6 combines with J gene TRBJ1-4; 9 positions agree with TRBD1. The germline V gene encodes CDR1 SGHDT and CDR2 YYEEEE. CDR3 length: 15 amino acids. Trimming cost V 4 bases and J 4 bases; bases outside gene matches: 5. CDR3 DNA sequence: TGTGCCAGCAGCGTGACAGGGGGAGGTAATGAAAAACTGTTTTTT. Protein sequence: CASSVTGGGNEKLFF.

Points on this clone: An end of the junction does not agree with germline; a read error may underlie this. The CDR3 DNA follows: TGTGCTAGCAGCTTAGGGGCCGCGGGCCACAATGAGCAGTTCTTC. Translated: CASSLGAAGHNEQFF. The chain carries TRBV7-7 and TRBJ2-1; D assignment may be TRBD1 or TRBD2 (5 bases each). Germline CDR1 reads SSHAT; CDR2 reads FNYEAQ (reference sequence). The CDR3 totals 15 residues.

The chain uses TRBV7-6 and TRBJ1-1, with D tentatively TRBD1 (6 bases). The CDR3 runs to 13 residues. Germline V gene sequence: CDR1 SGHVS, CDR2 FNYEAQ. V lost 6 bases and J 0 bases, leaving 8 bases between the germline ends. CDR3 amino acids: CASRRGMNTEAFF. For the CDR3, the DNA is TGTGCCAGCAGGAGGGGGATGAACACTGAAGCTTTCTTT.

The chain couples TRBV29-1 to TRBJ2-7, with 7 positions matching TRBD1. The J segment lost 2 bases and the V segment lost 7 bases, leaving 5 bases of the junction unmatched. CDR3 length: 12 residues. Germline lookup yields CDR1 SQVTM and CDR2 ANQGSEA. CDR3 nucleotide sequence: TGCAGCGCTAGGACAGGTCCCTACGAGCAGTACTTC. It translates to CSARTGPYEQYF.

The CDR3 spells CASSIGTSGAVGTDTQYF. CDR3 in DNA: TGTGCCAGCAGCATCGGGACTAGCGGGGCTGTGGGCACAGATACGCAGTATTTT. This chain joins TRBV7-9 and TRBJ2-3, with 13 bases aligning to TRBD2. CDR3 length: 18 residues. Germline CDR1 SEHNR, CDR2 FQNEAQ (reference sequence). The trim removed 5 bases at V and 1 base at J, leaving 9 bases unmatched.

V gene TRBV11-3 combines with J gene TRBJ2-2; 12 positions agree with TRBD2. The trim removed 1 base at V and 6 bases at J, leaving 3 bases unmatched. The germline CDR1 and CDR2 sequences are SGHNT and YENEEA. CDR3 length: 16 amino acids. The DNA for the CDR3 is TGTGCCAGCAGCTTAGCACTAGCGGGGGGATCCGGGGAGCTGTTTTTT. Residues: CASSLALAGGSGELFF. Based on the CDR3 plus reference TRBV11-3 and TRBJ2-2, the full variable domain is EAGVVQSPRYKIIEKKQPVAFWCNPISGHNTLYWYLQNLGQGPELLIRYENEEAVDDSQLPKDRFSAERLKGVDSTLKIQPAELGDSAVYLCASSLALAGGSGELFFGEGSRLTVL.

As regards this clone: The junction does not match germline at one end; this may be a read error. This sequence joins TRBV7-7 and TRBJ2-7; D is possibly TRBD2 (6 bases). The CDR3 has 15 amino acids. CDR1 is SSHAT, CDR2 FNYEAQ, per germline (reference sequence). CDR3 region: CASSLGGEGSYEQYF. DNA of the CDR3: TGTGCTAGCAGCTTGGGGGGTGAGGGGTCCTACGAGCAGTACTTC.